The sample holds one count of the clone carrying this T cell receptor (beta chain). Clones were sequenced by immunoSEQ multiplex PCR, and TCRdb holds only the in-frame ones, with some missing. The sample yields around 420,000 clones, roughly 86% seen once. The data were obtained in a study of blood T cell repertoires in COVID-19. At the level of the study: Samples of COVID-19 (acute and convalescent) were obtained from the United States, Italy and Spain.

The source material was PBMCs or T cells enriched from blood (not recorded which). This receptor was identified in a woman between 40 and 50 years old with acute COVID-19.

The CDR3 spells CASSIKTGYLYEQYF. CDR3 coding DNA: TGTGCCAGTAGTATAAAGACAGGCTACCTCTACGAGCAGTACTTC. V and J are TRBV19 and TRBJ2-7; TRBD1 is a possible D gene (6 bases). CDR1 LNHDA and CDR2 SQIVND come from the germline V gene (reference sequence). CDR3 length equals 15 residues. V lost 2 bases to trimming and J lost 3 bases, with 14 bases between them. Drawing the rest from reference TRBV19 and TRBJ2-7, the complete variable domain is DGGITQSPKYLFRKEGQNVTLSCEQNLNHDAMYWYRQDPGQGLRLIYYSQIVNDFQKGDIAEGYSVSREKKESFPLTVTSAQKNPTAFYLCASSIKTGYLYEQYFGPGTRLTVT.